This record concerns one T cell receptor beta chain sequence. The data are from a study of blood T cell repertoires in COVID-19. Across the study: Acute-phase and convalescent COVID-19 samples originated in the United States, Italy and Spain. Sources were T cells, B-cell-depleted T cells, or PBMCs; the material itself was cDNA or gDNA.

V lost 3 bases and J lost 3, with 14 bases in between. The CDR3 contains 15 residues. Germline-derived CDR1 and CDR2 are GTSNPN and SVGIG (reference sequence). As handled by the study authors: Amplification from reference gene primers served as the basis for estimated nucleated cell counts. This table comes from immunoSEQ multiplex PCR, and its TCRdb copy is limited to in-frame clones, with some not included. That table gives V, J and clone size, and the DNA gave D and trimming. The table includes 150,000 to 200,000 clones, more than 65% detected once. V usage is TRBV30 and J usage is TRBJ1-4; no clear D gene. The sample was peripheral blood. The receptor's source is a human donor with acute or convalescent COVID-19. The donor label of this sample is uncertain. DNA for the CDR3: TGTGCCTGGAGGGATATTTCGGGTGCTAATGAAAAACTGTTTTTT. Protein: CAWRDISGANEKLFF.